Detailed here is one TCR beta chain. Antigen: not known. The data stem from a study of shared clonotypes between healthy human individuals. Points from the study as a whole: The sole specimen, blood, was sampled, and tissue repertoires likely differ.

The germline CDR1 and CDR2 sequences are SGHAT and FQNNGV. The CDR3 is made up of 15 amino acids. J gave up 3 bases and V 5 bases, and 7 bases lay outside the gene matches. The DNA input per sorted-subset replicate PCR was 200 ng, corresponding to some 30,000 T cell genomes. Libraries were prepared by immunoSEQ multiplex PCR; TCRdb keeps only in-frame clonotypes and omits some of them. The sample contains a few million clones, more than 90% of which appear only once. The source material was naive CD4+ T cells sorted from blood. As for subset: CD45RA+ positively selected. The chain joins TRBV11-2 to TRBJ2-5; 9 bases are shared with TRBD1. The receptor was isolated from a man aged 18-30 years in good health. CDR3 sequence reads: CASSKGQGREETQYF. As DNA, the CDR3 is TGTGCCAGCAGCAAGGGACAGGGCAGGGAAGAGACCCAGTACTTC.